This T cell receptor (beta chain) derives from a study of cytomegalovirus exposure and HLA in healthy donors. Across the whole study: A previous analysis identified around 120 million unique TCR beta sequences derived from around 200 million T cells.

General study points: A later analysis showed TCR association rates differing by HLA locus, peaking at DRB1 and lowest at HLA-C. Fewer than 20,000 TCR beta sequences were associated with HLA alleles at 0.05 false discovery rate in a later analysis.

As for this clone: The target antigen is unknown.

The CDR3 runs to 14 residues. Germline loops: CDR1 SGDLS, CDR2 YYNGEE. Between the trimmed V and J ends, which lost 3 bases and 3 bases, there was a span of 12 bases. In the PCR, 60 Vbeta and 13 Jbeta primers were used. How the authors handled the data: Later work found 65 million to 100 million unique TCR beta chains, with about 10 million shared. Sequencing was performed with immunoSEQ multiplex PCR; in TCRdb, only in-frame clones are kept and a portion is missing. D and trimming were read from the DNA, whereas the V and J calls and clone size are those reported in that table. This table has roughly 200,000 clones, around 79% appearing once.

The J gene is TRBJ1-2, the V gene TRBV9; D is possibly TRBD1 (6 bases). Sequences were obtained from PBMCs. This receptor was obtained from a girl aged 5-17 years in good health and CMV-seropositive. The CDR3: CASSEGGAYYGYTF. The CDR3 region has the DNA TGTGCCAGCAGCGAGGGGGGGGCATACTATGGCTACACCTTC.